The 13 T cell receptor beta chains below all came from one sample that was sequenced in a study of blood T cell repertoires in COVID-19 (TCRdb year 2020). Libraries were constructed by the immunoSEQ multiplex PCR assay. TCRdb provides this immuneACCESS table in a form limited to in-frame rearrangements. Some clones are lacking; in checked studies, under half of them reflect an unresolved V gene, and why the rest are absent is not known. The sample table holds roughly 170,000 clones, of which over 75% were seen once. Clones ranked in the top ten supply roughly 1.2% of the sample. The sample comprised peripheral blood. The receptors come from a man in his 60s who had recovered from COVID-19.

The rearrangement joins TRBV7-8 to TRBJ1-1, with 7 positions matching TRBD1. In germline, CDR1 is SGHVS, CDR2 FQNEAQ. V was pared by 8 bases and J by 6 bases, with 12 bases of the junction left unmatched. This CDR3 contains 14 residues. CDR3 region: CASGGRDSHSEAFF. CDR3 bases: TGTGCCAGCGGCGGGCGGGACAGCCATTCTGAAGCTTTCTTT.

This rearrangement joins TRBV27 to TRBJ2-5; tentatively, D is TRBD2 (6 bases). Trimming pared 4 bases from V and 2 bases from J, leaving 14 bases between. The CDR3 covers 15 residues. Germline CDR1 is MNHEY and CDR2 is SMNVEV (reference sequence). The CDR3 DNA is TGTGCCAGCAGTTATCGCGGGACGGTTCAAGAGACCCAGTACTTC. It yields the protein CASSYRGTVQETQYF.

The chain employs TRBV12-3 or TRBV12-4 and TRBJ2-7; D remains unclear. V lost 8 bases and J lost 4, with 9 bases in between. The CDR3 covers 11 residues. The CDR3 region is CASGVTYEQYF. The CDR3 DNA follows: TGTGCCAGCGGAGTAACTTACGAGCAGTACTTC.

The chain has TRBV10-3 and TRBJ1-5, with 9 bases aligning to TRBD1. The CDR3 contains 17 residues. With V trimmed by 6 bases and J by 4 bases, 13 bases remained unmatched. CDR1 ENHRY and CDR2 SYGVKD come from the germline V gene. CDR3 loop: CAISNLGGQGKNQPQHF. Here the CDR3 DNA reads TGTGCCATCAGCAACCTAGGTGGACAGGGGAAAAATCAGCCCCAGCATTTT.

The CDR3 region has the DNA TGTGCCAGCAGCTTATTGGGGCCCCCTAACACTGAAGCTTTCTTT. This translates into CASSLLGPPNTEAFF. The chain uses TRBV11-2 and TRBJ1-1; weak D call: TRBD1 (5 bases). Germline V gene lookup returns CDR1 SGHAT and CDR2 FQNNGV. V was cut by 2 bases and J by 2 bases, with 12 bases left in between. CDR3 length equals 15 residues. The full variable domain, with the rest looked up from reference TRBV11-2 and TRBJ1-1, is EAGVAQSPRYKIIEKRQSVAFWCNPISGHATLYWYQQILGQGPKLLIQFQNNGVVDDSQLPKDRFSAERLKGVDSTLKIQPAKLEDSAVYLCASSLLGPPNTEAFFGQGTRLTVV.

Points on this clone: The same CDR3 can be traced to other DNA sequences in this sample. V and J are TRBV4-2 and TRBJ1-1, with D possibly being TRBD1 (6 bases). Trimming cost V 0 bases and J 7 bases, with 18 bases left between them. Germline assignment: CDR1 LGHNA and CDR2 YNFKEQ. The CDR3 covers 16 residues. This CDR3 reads CASSQDPLAGEIEAFF. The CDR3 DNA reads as TGTGCCAGCAGCCAAGATCCTTTGGCAGGGGAGATTGAAGCTTTCTTT.

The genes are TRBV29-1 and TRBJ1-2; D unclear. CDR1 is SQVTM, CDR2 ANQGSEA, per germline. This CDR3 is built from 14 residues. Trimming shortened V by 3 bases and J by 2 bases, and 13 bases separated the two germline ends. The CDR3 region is CSVEASNSNYGYTF. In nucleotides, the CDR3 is TGCAGCGTTGAGGCCAGTAACAGCAACTATGGCTACACCTTC. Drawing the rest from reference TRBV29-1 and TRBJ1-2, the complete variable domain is SAVISQKPSRDICQRGTSLTIQCQVDSQVTMMFWYRQQPGQSLTLIATANQGSEATYESGFVIDKFPISRPNLTFSTLTVSNMSPEDSSIYLCSVEASNSNYGYTFGSGTRLTVV.

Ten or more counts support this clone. The CDR3: CASSLSRSGVNTGELFF. Here the CDR3 DNA reads TGTGCCAGCAGCTTAAGTAGGTCGGGGGTCAACACCGGGGAGCTGTTTTTT. The V gene is TRBV7-2, the J gene TRBJ2-2; weak D call: TRBD2 (6 bases). The V end lost 2 bases, the J end lost 2 bases, and 15 bases lay between the germline ends. The germline CDR1 and CDR2 sequences are SGHTA and FQGNSA. The CDR3 covers 17 residues.

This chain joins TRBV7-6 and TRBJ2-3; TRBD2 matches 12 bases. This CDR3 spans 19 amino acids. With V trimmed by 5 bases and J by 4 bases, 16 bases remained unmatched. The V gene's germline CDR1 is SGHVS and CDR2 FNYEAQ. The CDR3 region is CASSPITSGGLRFPDTQYF. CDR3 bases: TGTGCCAGCAGCCCCATTACTAGCGGGGGGCTCCGGTTCCCAGATACGCAGTATTTT.

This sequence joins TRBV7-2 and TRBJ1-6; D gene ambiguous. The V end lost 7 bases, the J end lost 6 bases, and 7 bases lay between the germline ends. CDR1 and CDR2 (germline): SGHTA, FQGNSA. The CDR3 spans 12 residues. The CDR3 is CASTLPNSPLHF. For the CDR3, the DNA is TGTGCCAGCACCCTCCCTAATTCACCCCTCCACTTT.

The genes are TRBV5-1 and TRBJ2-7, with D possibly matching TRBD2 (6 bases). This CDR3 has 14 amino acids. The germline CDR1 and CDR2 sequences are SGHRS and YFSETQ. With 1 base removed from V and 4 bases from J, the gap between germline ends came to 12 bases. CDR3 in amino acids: CASSLIRGDYEQYF. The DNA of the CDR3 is TGCGCCAGCAGCTTGATACGCGGGGATTACGAGCAGTACTTC. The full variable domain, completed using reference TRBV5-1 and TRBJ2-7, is KAGVTQTPRYLIKTRGQQVTLSCSPISGHRSVSWYQQTPGQGLQFLFEYFSETQRNKGNFPGRFSGRQFSNSRSEMNVSTLELGDSALYLCASSLIRGDYEQYFGPGTRLTVT.

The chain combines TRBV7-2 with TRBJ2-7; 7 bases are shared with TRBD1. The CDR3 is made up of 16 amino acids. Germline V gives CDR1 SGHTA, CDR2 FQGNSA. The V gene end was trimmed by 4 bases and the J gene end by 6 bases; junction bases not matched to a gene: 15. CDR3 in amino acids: CASSSPNRGWTVEQYF. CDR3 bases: TGTGCCAGCAGCTCCCCGAACAGGGGATGGACGGTCGAGCAGTACTTC.

The chain's CDR3 is CASSWGQTEKLFF. The CDR3 bases are TGTGCCAGCAGTTGGGGACAGACTGAAAAACTGTTTTTT. The J gene is TRBJ1-4, the V gene TRBV12-3 or TRBV12-4; the match to TRBD1 covers 7 bases. With V trimmed by 4 bases and J by 7 bases, 3 bases remained unmatched. This CDR3 is 13 amino acids long.